A single sample gave rise to the 12 T cell receptor beta chains below, sequenced in a study of regulatory T cells in long-lasting Graves disease. The time point is: newly diagnosed GD, antithyroid drugs for less than 3 months. PBMC RNA served as the TCR library source. Assembly of TCR beta libraries relied on iRepertoire HTBI primers together with Arm-PCR of CDR3 regions. MiXCR, run by TCRdb on the multiplex PCR reads, gives a single entry per CDR3 protein. The sample includes roughly 610,000 distinct CDR3 sequences, approximately 15% seen only once; the top ten take approximately 18%. A further study also used this sample, focusing on T cells in Graves' hyperthyroidism and ophthalmopathy.

The starting material was peripheral blood mononuclear cells (PBMCs), obtained at new diagnosis, from a patient treated with antithyroid drugs. These receptors all stem from a woman younger than 45 with Graves disease.

This clonotype was seen many times. The rearrangement joins TRBV27 to TRBJ1-5, with D unresolved. CDR1 and CDR2 (germline): MNHEY, SMNVEV (reference sequence). This CDR3 has 14 residues. Trimming took off 5 bases at V and 0 bases at J, with 8 bases between the two ends. CDR3 region: CASSSQYSNQPQHF. CDR3 nucleotides: TGTGCCAGCAGTAGTCAATATAGCAATCAGCCCCAGCATTTT.

The chain is built from TRBV11-2 and TRBJ2-2, with unresolved D. V was trimmed by 10 bases and J by 0 bases, leaving 12 bases between them. Germline CDR1 and CDR2: SGHAT and FQNNGV. The CDR3 is 14 residues long. This CDR3 reads CAIRLGANTGELFF. Written as DNA, the CDR3 is TGTGCCATACGACTCGGCGCGAACACCGGGGAGCTGTTTTTT.

The J gene is TRBJ2-3, the V gene TRBV5-1; 11 bases match TRBD1. V was clipped by 4 bases and J by 2 bases; unmatched bases: 9. The CDR3 is made up of 17 amino acids. Germline V lookup: CDR1 SGHRS, CDR2 YFSETQ. As DNA, the CDR3 is TGCGCCAGCAGCGGACAGGGGGCAACTTCGATCACAGATACGCAGTATTTT. This gives the protein CASSGQGATSITDTQYF.

The table lists this clonotype with many counts. The gene calls are TRBV28 and TRBJ1-4, with D perhaps TRBD1 (5 bases). Germline assignment: CDR1 MDHEN and CDR2 SYDVKM. V was pared by 2 bases and J by 9 bases, with 10 bases between. This CDR3 spans 13 amino acids. In DNA, the CDR3 is TGTGCCAGCAGTTTACAGGGACGGCAAAAACTGTTTTTT. This gives the protein CASSLQGRQKLFF.

This chain joins TRBV20-1 and TRBJ2-7; 9 nucleotides align to TRBD1. With 0 bases clipped from V and 3 bases from J, the junction kept 9 bases outside the gene matches. The CDR3 consists of 16 residues. The germline V gene has CDR1 DFQATT and CDR2 SNEGSKA (reference sequence). CDR3 bases: TGCAGTGCTAGAGATATCGGCGGGACAGGGAGCTACGAGCAGTACTTC. Its translation is CSARDIGGTGSYEQYF.

The genes are TRBV3-1 and TRBJ2-7, with a weak D call TRBD1 (5 bases). Germline-derived CDR1 and CDR2 are LGHDT and YNNKEL (reference sequence). V dropped 5 bases and J dropped 5 bases, with 10 bases sitting between them. The CDR3 extends over 12 amino acids. CDR3 sequence: CASSRAGNEQYF. As DNA, the CDR3 is TGTGCCAGCAGCAGGGCAGGGAACGAGCAGTACTTC.

This clonotype was detected a few times. J is TRBJ1-2 and V is TRBV20-1; D not resolved. The CDR3 sequence is 15 residues long. Germline V gene lookup returns CDR1 DFQATT and CDR2 SNEGSKA (reference sequence). The ends were cut back, 0 bases at V and 0 bases at J, with 11 bases in the middle. CDR3 amino acids: CSARDSTQANYGYTF. The CDR3 nucleotides read TGCAGTGCTAGAGATTCGACCCAAGCTAACTATGGCTACACCTTC.

This clonotype appeared many times. The chain is built from TRBV6-5 and TRBJ1-2; D is ambiguous. The CDR3 contains 15 residues. Germline V gene sequence: CDR1 MNHEY, CDR2 SVGAGI. V was cut by 0 bases and J by 2 bases, with 10 bases left in between. The CDR3 nucleotides read TGTGCCAGCAGTTACTCGAAAGGGCCCAACTATGGCTACACCTTC. It yields the protein CASSYSKGPNYGYTF.

This clonotype was recorded at least ten times. The genes are TRBV28 and TRBJ1-5, with D unresolved. This CDR3 has 14 residues. V gave up 3 bases and J gave up 5 bases, with 11 bases separating them. Per the germline V gene, CDR1 is MDHEN and CDR2 is SYDVKM. This CDR3 is CASSFAADYQPQHF. The DNA of the CDR3 is TGTGCCAGCAGTTTCGCGGCAGACTATCAGCCCCAGCATTTT.

This clonotype was found many times. The V gene is TRBV28, the J gene TRBJ2-2; the match to TRBD1 covers 8 bases. Germline-derived CDR1 and CDR2 are MDHEN and SYDVKM. CDR3 length equals 14 residues. After removal of 3 bases from V and 7 bases from J, the junction contained 4 bases not matched to a gene. CDR3 in DNA: TGTGCCAGCAGTTTGGACAGGGTTCACGGGGAGCTGTTTTTT. It yields the protein CASSLDRVHGELFF. The variable domain in full, completed from reference TRBV28 and TRBJ2-2, reads DVKVTQSSRYLVKRTGEKVFLECVQDMDHENMFWYRQDPGLGLRLIYFSYDVKMKEKGDIPEGYSVSREKKERFSLILESASTNQTSMYLCASSLDRVHGELFFGEGSRLTVL.

This chain uses TRBV5-1 with TRBJ1-1, with 9 nucleotides matching TRBD1. V lost 4 bases and J lost 6; bases outside the gene matches: 13. Germline values: CDR1 SGHRS, CDR2 YFSETQ. The CDR3 is 16 amino acids. In nucleotides, the CDR3 is TGCGCCAGCAGCCCTTTCTGGCCCGGGACAGGGTCTGAAGCTTTCTTT. This translates into CASSPFWPGTGSEAFF.

The genes are TRBV7-2 and TRBJ2-2, with TRBD1 as a possible D gene (5 bases). Deletions cut 2 bases from V and 6 bases from J, with 13 bases between. The CDR3 loop spans 15 amino acids. The germline V gene has CDR1 SGHTA and CDR2 FQGNSA. CDR3 in DNA: TGTGCCAGCAGCTTATCTACAGGCCAGGCCGGGGAGCTGTTTTTT. It is translated as CASSLSTGQAGELFF.